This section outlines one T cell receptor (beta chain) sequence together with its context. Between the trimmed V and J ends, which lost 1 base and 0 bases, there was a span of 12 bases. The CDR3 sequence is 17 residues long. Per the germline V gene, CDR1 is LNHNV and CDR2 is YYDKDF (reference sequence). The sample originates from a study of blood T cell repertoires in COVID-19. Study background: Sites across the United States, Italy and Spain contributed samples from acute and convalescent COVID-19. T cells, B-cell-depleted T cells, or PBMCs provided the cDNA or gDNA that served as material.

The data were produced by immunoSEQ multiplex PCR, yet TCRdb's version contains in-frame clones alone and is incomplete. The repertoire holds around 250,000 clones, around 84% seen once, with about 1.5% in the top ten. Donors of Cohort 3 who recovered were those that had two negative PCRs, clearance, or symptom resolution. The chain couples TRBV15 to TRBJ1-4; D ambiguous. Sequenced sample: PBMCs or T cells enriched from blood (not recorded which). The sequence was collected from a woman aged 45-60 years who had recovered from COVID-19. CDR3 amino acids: CATSRVRAFATNEKLFF. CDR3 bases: TGTGCCACCAGCAGAGTTAGAGCTTTCGCAACTAATGAAAAACTGTTTTTT.